This T cell receptor (beta chain) was obtained from a study of blood T cell repertoires in COVID-19. Study context: COVID-19 samples, acute and convalescent, were from the United States, Italy and Spain.

Trimming took off 1 base at V and 4 bases at J, with 14 bases between the two ends. The CDR3 is 15 residues long. Germline CDR1 is KGHSH and CDR2 is LQKENI. Here immunoSEQ multiplex PCR was the method, and the copy in TCRdb shows in-frame clones only, minus some. The sample comprises roughly 97,000 clones, around 90% of which are singletons, and roughly 6% rests with the top ten. The chain employs TRBV18 and TRBJ2-7; D not certain. The receptor comes from a human donor in a cohort sampled during active COVID-19. The sample taken for sequencing was peripheral blood. The CDR3 nucleotides read TGTGCCAGCTCACCACGGGTAGCTAGTGTATACGAGCAGTACTTC. Translated, it gives CASSPRVASVYEQYF.